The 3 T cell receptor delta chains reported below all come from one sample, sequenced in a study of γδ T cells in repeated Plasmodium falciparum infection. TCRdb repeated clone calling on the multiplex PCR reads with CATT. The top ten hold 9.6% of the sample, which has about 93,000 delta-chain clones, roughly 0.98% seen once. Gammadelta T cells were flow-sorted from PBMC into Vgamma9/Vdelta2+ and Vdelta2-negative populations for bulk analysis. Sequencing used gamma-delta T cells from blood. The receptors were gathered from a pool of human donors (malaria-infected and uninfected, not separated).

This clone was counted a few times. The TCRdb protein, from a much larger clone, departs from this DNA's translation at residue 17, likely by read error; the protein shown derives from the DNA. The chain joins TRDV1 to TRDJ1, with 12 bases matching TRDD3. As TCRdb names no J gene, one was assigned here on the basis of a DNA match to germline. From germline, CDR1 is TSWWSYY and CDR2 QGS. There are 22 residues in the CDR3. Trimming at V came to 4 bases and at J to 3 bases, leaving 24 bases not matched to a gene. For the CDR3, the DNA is TGTGCTCTTGGGGGAAGAGCACCCCCTAACTGGGGGATACTCTTCAACGCCGATAAACTCATCTTT. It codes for CALGGRAPPNWGILFNADKLIF.

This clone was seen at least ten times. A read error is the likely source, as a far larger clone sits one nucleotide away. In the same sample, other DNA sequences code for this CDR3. The CDR3 nucleotides are TGTGCCTGTGACACCGTCGCACTGGGGGCCCGGTACACCGACAAACTCATCTTT. Its translation: CACDTVALGARYTDKLIF. This chain joins TRDV2 and TRDJ1; 8 bases line up with TRDD3. Since TCRdb gives no J gene, matching the DNA to germline was used here to assign it. CDR3 length: 18 amino acids. Germline V gene lookup returns CDR1 GEAIGNYY and CDR2 EKD.

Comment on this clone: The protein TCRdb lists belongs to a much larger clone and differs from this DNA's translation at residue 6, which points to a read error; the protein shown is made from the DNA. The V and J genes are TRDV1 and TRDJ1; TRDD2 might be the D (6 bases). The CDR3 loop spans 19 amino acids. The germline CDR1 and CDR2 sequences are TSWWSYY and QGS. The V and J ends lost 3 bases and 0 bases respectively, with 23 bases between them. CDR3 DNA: TGTGCTCTTGGGGATTCCGGCCTTCCGGATAGGTCGTACACCGATAAACTCATCTTT. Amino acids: CALGDSGLPDRSYTDKLIF.